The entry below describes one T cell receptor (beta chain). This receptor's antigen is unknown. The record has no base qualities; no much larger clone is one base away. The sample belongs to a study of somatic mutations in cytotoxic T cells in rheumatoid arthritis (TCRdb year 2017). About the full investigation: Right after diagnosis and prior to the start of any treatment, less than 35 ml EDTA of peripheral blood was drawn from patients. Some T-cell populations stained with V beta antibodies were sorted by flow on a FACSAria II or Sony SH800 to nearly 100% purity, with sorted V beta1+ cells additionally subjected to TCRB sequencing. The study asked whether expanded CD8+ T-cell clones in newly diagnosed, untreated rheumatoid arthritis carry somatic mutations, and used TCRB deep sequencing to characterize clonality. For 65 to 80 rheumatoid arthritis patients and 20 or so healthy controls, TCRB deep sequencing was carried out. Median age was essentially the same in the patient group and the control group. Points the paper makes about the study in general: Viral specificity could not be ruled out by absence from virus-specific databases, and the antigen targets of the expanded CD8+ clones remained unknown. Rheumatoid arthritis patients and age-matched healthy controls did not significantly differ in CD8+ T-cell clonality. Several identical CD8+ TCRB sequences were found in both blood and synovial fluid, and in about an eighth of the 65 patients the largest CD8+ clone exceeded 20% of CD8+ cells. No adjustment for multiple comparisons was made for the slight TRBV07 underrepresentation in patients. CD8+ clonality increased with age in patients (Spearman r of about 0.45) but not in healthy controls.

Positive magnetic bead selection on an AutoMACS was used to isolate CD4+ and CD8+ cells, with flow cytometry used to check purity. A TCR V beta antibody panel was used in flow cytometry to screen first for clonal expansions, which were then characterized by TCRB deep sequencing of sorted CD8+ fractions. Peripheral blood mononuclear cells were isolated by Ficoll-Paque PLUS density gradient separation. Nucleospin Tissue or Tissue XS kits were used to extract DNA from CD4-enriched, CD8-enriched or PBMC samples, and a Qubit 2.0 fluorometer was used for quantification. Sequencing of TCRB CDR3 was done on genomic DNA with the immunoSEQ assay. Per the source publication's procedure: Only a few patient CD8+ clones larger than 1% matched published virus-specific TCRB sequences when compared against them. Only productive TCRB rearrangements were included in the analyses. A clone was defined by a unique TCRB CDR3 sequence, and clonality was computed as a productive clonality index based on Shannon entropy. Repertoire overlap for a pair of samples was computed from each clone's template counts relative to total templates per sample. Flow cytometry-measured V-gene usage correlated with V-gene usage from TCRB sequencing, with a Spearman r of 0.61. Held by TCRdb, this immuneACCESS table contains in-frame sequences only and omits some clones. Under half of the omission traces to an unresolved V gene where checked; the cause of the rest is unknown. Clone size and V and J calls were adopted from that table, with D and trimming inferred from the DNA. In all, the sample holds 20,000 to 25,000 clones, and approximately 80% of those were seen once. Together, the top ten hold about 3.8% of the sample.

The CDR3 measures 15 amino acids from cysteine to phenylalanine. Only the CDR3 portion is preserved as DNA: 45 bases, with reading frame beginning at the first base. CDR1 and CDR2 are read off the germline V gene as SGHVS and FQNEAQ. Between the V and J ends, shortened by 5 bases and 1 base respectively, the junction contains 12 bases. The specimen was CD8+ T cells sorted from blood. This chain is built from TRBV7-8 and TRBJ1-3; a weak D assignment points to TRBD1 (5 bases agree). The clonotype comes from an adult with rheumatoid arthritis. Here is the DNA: TGTGCCAGCAGCCGAACAGGAATTTCTGGAAACACCATATATTTT. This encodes CASSRTGISGNTIYF.